This entry lists 25 T cell receptor beta chains sequenced from one sample in a study of blood T cell repertoires in COVID-19. Data came from immunoSEQ multiplex PCR; TCRdb stores just in-frame clones and leaves some out. Here the sample spans about 52,000 clones, over 75% being singletons. What was sequenced was peripheral blood. Receptors originate from a man in his 70s with acute or convalescent COVID-19.

This clone appeared a few times. V gene TRBV7-9 combines with J gene TRBJ2-1; 11 nucleotides line up with TRBD2. The CDR3 loop spans 17 amino acids. Trimming cost V 5 bases and J 7 bases; bases outside gene matches: 13. CDR1 is SEHNR and CDR2 is FQNEAQ in the germline V gene (reference sequence). CDR3 in amino acids: CASSPFETSGIGNEQFF. DNA of the CDR3: TGTGCCAGCAGCCCTTTCGAGACTAGCGGGATAGGGAATGAGCAGTTCTTC.

The chain joins TRBV6-5 to TRBJ1-5; D is ambiguous. V lost 2 bases and J 3 bases, leaving 5 bases between the germline ends. Germline lookup yields CDR1 MNHEY and CDR2 SVGAGI. This CDR3 is 13 amino acids long. The CDR3, as DNA: TGTGCCAGCAGTTACGAACTCAATCAGCCCCAGCATTTT. The encoded protein is CASSYELNQPQHF.

The chain couples TRBV28 to TRBJ2-3, with 7 positions matching TRBD1. Trimming at V came to 5 bases and at J to 1 base, leaving 9 bases not matched to a gene. This CDR3 comprises 16 residues. Germline CDR1 and CDR2: MDHEN and SYDVKM. Here the CDR3 reads CASSLSGTARTDTQYF. CDR3 DNA: TGTGCCAGCAGTCTTTCCGGGACAGCACGCACAGATACGCAGTATTTT.

The V call is TRBV7-9, the J call TRBJ2-6; D may be TRBD2 (6 bases). The CDR3 consists of 17 residues. The V gene's germline CDR1 is SEHNR and CDR2 FQNEAQ (reference sequence). The germline V and J ends were trimmed by 3 bases and 0 bases, with 12 bases remaining between them. DNA of the CDR3: TGTGCCAGCAGCTTTGGGGGGAGTGACTCTGGGGCCAACGTCCTGACTTTC. Protein sequence: CASSFGGSDSGANVLTF. Based on the CDR3 plus reference TRBV7-9 and TRBJ2-6, the full variable domain is DTGVSQNPRHKITKRGQNVTFRCDPISEHNRLYWYRQTLGQGPEFLTYFQNEAQLEKSRLLSDRFSAERPKGSFSTLEIQRTEQGDSAMYLCASSFGGSDSGANVLTFGAGSRLTVL.

J is TRBJ2-2 and V is TRBV7-8, with 7 bases lining up with TRBD1. Germline CDR1 is SGHVS and CDR2 is FQNEAQ. J was trimmed by 1 base and V by 8 bases; bases with no gene match: 1. The CDR3 is 13 residues long. The CDR3 sequence: CASRQGNTGELFF. CDR3 sequence (DNA): TGTGCCAGCCGACAGGGGAACACCGGGGAGCTGTTTTTT. Variable domain in full (rest from reference TRBV7-8 and TRBJ2-2): GAGVSQSPRYKVAKRGQDVALRCDPISGHVSLFWYQQALGQGPEFLTYFQNEAQLDKSGLPSDRFFAERPEGSVSTLKIQRTQQEDSAVYLCASRQGNTGELFFGEGSRLTVL.

J is TRBJ1-1 and V is TRBV6-5; D uncertain. This CDR3 has 13 amino acids. Germline V gives CDR1 MNHEY, CDR2 SVGAGI. Trimming left V 6 bases short and J 4 bases short, with 12 bases between. CDR3 sequence: CASSLGGGTEAFF. CDR3 DNA sequence: TGTGCCAGCAGCTTAGGAGGAGGCACTGAAGCTTTCTTT.

The rearrangement uses TRBV6-6 and TRBJ1-5; TRBD1 might be the D (6 bases). This CDR3 comprises 16 residues. Trimming removed 6 bases at V and 0 bases at J, with 15 bases between. Per germline, CDR1 MNHNY and CDR2 SVGAGI (reference sequence). The CDR3 loop is CASRDEQGDSNQPQHF. The CDR3 coding sequence is TGTGCCAGCAGGGACGAACAGGGTGATAGCAATCAGCCCCAGCATTTT.

V is TRBV13 and J is TRBJ1-3; a possible D gene is TRBD1 (5 bases). V lost 5 bases, J lost 0 bases, and 17 bases lay in between. The CDR3 loop spans 17 amino acids. Germline CDR1 and CDR2: PRHDT and FYEKMQ (reference sequence). The DNA for the CDR3 is TGTGCCAGCAGCGCGGTAGACAGCTATTCCTCTGGAAACACCATATATTTT. Translated, it gives CASSAVDSYSSGNTIYF.

The rearrangement links TRBV7-2 to TRBJ2-7; no definite D call. V was pared by 1 base and J by 6 bases, with 13 bases between. The germline V gene has CDR1 SGHTA and CDR2 FQGNSA. The CDR3 is made up of 14 amino acids. This chain's CDR3 is CASSLGALPVEQYF. CDR3 in DNA: TGTGCCAGCAGCTTAGGGGCGTTACCCGTCGAGCAGTACTTC.

The V gene is TRBV28, the J gene TRBJ1-5; a weak D match, TRBD1 (6 bases). V lost 5 bases, J lost 4 bases, and 15 bases lay in between. Germline V lookup: CDR1 MDHEN, CDR2 SYDVKM. The CDR3 is 15 amino acids. CDR3 loop: CASSPGTNGNQPQHF. In DNA form, the CDR3 reads TGTGCCAGCAGTCCCGGGACAAACGGGAATCAGCCCCAGCATTTT.

The chain uses TRBV24-1 and TRBJ1-2; 8 bases line up with TRBD1. The CDR3 has 14 amino acids. Germline loops: CDR1 KGHDR, CDR2 SFDVKD. The ends lost 3 bases at V and 5 bases at J; junction bases unmatched: 4. CDR3 DNA sequence: TGTGCCACCAGTGATGCAGGGGGCTATTATGGCTACACCTTC. Translated, it gives CATSDAGGYYGYTF.

This chain joins TRBV18 and TRBJ1-1; TRBD1 might be the D (5 bases). Germline V lookup: CDR1 KGHSH, CDR2 LQKENI. Trimming cost V 3 bases and J 5 bases, with 13 bases left between them. The CDR3 covers 14 residues. The CDR3 coding sequence is TGTGCCAGCTCACCGGGGCGAGCGGGAACTGAAGCTTTCTTT. It encodes CASSPGRAGTEAFF.

This clone was counted between two and nine times. V is TRBV3-1 (or the pseudogene TRBV3-2) and J is TRBJ1-5; D uncertain. This CDR3 spans 14 amino acids. CDR1 and CDR2 from the germline V gene are LGHDT and YNNKEL (reference sequence). Between the trimmed V and J ends, which lost 0 bases and 6 bases, there was a span of 9 bases. In DNA form, the CDR3 reads TGTGCCAGCAGCCAAGATGGAGGGTTTCAGCCCCAGCATTTT. It yields the protein CASSQDGGFQPQHF.

This clone was counted once. This sample also contains other DNA sequences that code for the same CDR3. The rearrangement links TRBV7-9 to TRBJ1-2; no definite D call. This CDR3 spans 10 amino acids. Germline CDR1 and CDR2: SEHNR and FQNEAQ (reference sequence). Trimming shortened V by 5 bases and J by 5 bases, and 3 bases separated the two germline ends. The CDR3 sequence: CASSPYGYTF. The CDR3 DNA is TGTGCCAGCAGCCCATATGGCTACACCTTC.

V and J are TRBV7-3 and TRBJ2-1; D is perhaps TRBD1 (5 bases). The germline CDR1 and CDR2 sequences are SGHTA and FQGTGA. V was clipped by 2 bases and J by 7 bases, with 9 bases between them. The CDR3 loop spans 13 amino acids. CDR3 sequence reads: CASSLQGVNEQFF. The CDR3 coding sequence is TGTGCCAGCAGCTTACAAGGGGTAAATGAGCAGTTCTTC.

The V call is TRBV7-2, the J call TRBJ2-5; the D gene is possibly TRBD2 (7 bases). Germline V gene lookup returns CDR1 SGHTA and CDR2 FQGNSA. This CDR3 spans 16 amino acids. The V end lost 5 bases, the J end lost 1 base, and 17 bases lay between the germline ends. This chain's CDR3 is CASSPGEGGVQETQYF. In DNA, the CDR3 is TGTGCCAGCAGCCCGGGTGAGGGGGGGGTCCAAGAGACCCAGTACTTC.

The V call is TRBV7-8, the J call TRBJ2-6; D is unresolved. The V gene lost 4 bases and the J gene lost 0 bases, with 4 bases spanning the gap. The CDR3 consists of 14 residues. Per germline, CDR1 SGHVS and CDR2 FQNEAQ. CDR3: CASSYSSGANVLTF. In DNA, the CDR3 is TGTGCCAGCAGCTACAGCTCTGGGGCCAACGTCCTGACTTTC.

The rearrangement joins TRBV2 to TRBJ2-7; 7 bases are a match to TRBD1. V dropped 8 bases and J dropped 2; count of bases not matched to a gene: 12. This CDR3 spans 15 amino acids. The V gene's germline CDR1 is SNHLY and CDR2 FYNNEI. CDR3 protein: CASGSLRGPAYEQYV. The CDR3 DNA reads TGTGCCAGCGGGTCCTTGAGGGGGCCAGCCTACGAGCAGTACGTC.

J is TRBJ2-2 and V is TRBV5-6; 7 positions match TRBD1. The J segment lost 4 bases and the V segment lost 3 bases, leaving 15 bases of the junction unmatched. Germline V gene lookup returns CDR1 SGHDT and CDR2 YYEEEE. The CDR3 extends over 18 amino acids. DNA for the CDR3: TGTGCCAGCAGCTCATACAAATACGACAGGGTTGGCACCGGGGAGCTGTTTTTT. Translated, it gives CASSSYKYDRVGTGELFF.

The CDR3 DNA is TGTGCCAGCAGCTTAGAGGTGTGGGGTAGCGGGAGCCCAGAGACCCAGTACTTC. Residues: CASSLEVWGSGSPETQYF. J is TRBJ2-5 and V is TRBV7-2, with 9 positions matching TRBD2. This CDR3 region has 18 residues. The trim removed 1 base at V and 4 bases at J, leaving 13 bases unmatched. Germline loops: CDR1 SGHTA, CDR2 FQGNSA.

The chain joins TRBV15 to TRBJ1-4; D is unresolved. Germline CDR1 reads LNHNV; CDR2 reads YYDKDF (reference sequence). Between the trimmed V and J ends, which lost 1 base and 3 bases, there was a span of 3 bases. The length of the CDR3 is 13 residues. In DNA form, the CDR3 reads TGTGCCACCAGCAGAGGGCCTAATGAAAAACTGTTTTTT. Translating gives CATSRGPNEKLFF.

V gene TRBV5-4 combines with J gene TRBJ2-3; TRBD2 aligns across 11 bases. Germline-derived CDR1 and CDR2 are SGHNT and YYREEE (reference sequence). This CDR3 is built from 14 residues. Trimming took 5 bases from V and 5 from J; bases not matched to a gene: 4. The CDR3 bases are TGTGCCAGCAGGATAGCGGGGGGGAGAGATACGCAGTATTTT. This encodes CASRIAGGRDTQYF. Supplemented by reference TRBV5-4 and TRBJ2-3, the full variable domain reads ETGVTQSPTHLIKTRGQQVTLRCSSQSGHNTVSWYQQALGQGPQFIFQYYREEENGRGNFPPRFSGLQFPNYSSELNVNALELDDSALYLCASRIAGGRDTQYFGPGTRLTVL.

This clone was found once. The V gene is TRBV5-4, the J gene TRBJ1-3, with D maybe TRBD1 (5 bases). This CDR3 contains 14 residues. Germline assignment: CDR1 SGHNT and CDR2 YYREEE (reference sequence). Trimming took 0 bases from V and 4 from J, leaving 8 bases between them. The CDR3 reads CASSLAGYGNTIYF. CDR3 bases: TGTGCCAGCAGCTTGGCAGGGTACGGAAACACCATATATTTT.

This rearrangement joins TRBV4-1 to TRBJ2-2; a possible D gene is TRBD2 (5 bases). This CDR3 contains 15 residues. V lost 0 bases and J 5 bases, leaving 10 bases between the germline ends. Germline V lookup: CDR1 MGHRA, CDR2 YSYEKL. CDR3 nucleotide sequence: TGCGCCAGCAGCCAAGATATCTGGAGGACCGGGGAGCTGTTTTTT. It translates to CASSQDIWRTGELFF.

The chain recombines TRBV27 with TRBJ2-1, with TRBD2 identical over 11 bases. V lost 4 bases to trimming and J lost 1 base; unmatched junction nucleotides: 3. Germline V lookup: CDR1 MNHEY, CDR2 SMNVEV (reference sequence). The CDR3 is 16 residues long. The CDR3 sequence is CASSSLAGGSYNEQFF. CDR3 in DNA: TGTGCCAGCAGTTCGCTAGCGGGAGGATCCTACAATGAGCAGTTCTTC.